This T cell receptor beta chain was identified in a study of human T cells and chemical hapten exposure. On the study more broadly: Sensitization used 2% DPC on roughly 2 cm by roughly 2 cm upper inner arm skin.

The CDR3 sequence is 14 residues long. With V trimmed by 3 bases and J by 3 bases, 3 bases remained unmatched. Germline values: CDR1 SGHAT, CDR2 FQNNGV. TCRdb reprocessed the RACE reads with MiXCR, giving one entry per CDR3 protein. The table has about 73,000 distinct CDR3 sequences, around 7.9% seen once. Time point given: patch test 2, 6 weeks after DPC sensitization. As to treatment: therapeutic diphenylcyclopropenone sensitization with weekly scalp DPC. This clonotype was picked up a small number of times. The clonotype was recovered from a woman in her 50s with alopecia areata. Some clones in this sample may be carry-over from other donors' samples. J is TRBJ2-5 and V is TRBV11-2; 8 bases line up with TRBD1. The source was whole blood, collected in connection with sensitization to the hapten diphenylcyclopropenone (DPC). The CDR3, as DNA: TGTGCCAGCAGCTTCACAGGGGGTAAAGAGACCCAGTACTTC. This sequence encodes CASSFTGGKETQYF. The complete variable domain, with remaining parts taken from reference TRBV11-2 and TRBJ2-5, reads EAGVAQSPRYKIIEKRQSVAFWCNPISGHATLYWYQQILGQGPKLLIQFQNNGVVDDSQLPKDRFSAERLKGVDSTLKIQPAKLEDSAVYLCASSFTGGKETQYFGPGTRLLVL.